This T cell receptor beta chain was observed in a study of blood T cell repertoires in COVID-19. Overall study: From T cells, B-cell-depleted T cells, or PBMCs came the material, which was cDNA or gDNA.

The ends lost 2 bases at V and 4 bases at J; junction bases unmatched: 14. CDR1 and CDR2 from the germline V gene are SEHNR and FQNEAQ (reference sequence). The CDR3 spans 18 residues. Methods used by the authors: Amplification of reference gene primers was used by the study to estimate nucleated cell counts. The data were produced by immunoSEQ multiplex PCR, yet TCRdb's version contains in-frame clones alone and is incomplete. V and J calls and clone size follow that table, whereas D and trimming were derived from the DNA. The sample has 20,000 to 25,000 clones; about four fifths are singletons. Sequencing was carried out using peripheral blood. This TCR was sampled from a man aged 40-49 years with acute or convalescent COVID-19. This chain joins TRBV7-9 and TRBJ1-2; 9 bases match TRBD1. As DNA, the CDR3 is TGTGCCAGCAGCTTATATATGGGAAACAGGGGGCTGGGCTATGGCTACACCTTC. This sequence encodes CASSLYMGNRGLGYGYTF. Drawing the rest from reference TRBV7-9 and TRBJ1-2, the complete variable domain is DTGVSQNPRHKITKRGQNVTFRCDPISEHNRLYWYRQTLGQGPEFLTYFQNEAQLEKSRLLSDRFSAERPKGSFSTLEIQRTEQGDSAMYLCASSLYMGNRGLGYGYTFGSGTRLTVV.